Described below is a single TCR beta chain sequence and its context. The data are from a study of blood T cell repertoires in COVID-19. J was trimmed by 6 bases and V by 4 bases; bases with no gene match: 8. Germline V gene data show CDR1 as SGHDT and CDR2 as YYEEEE. This CDR3 has 16 residues. TCRdb keeps only in-frame clones here, not all; method: immunoSEQ multiplex PCR. The sample lists around 160,000 clones; 65% to 85% were seen once. The sequenced material came from peripheral blood. V and J are TRBV5-6 and TRBJ1-6; 9 bases align to TRBD1. The sequence derives from a man in his 60s with active or convalescent COVID-19. The DNA for the CDR3 is TGTGCCAGCAGCAGAAACACAGGGGGCGGTAATTCACCCCTCCACTTT. Amino acids: CASSRNTGGGNSPLHF.